The 5 T cell receptor beta chains below come from one sample, sequenced in a study of blood T cell repertoires in COVID-19. TCRdb keeps only in-frame clones here, not all; method: immunoSEQ multiplex PCR. The repertoire holds more than 75,000 clones, with around 88% as singletons. Source material: peripheral blood. The receptors derive from a man older than 75 with active or convalescent COVID-19.

The V gene is TRBV18, the J gene TRBJ2-7; 9 bases fit TRBD1. V lost 2 bases, J lost 6 bases, and 2 bases stayed unmatched. The CDR3 loop spans 13 amino acids. In germline, CDR1 is KGHSH, CDR2 LQKENI. DNA for the CDR3: TGTGCCAGCTCACCAAAGACAGGGGGCGAGCAGTACTTC. This gives the protein CASSPKTGGEQYF.

This clone was picked up a small number of times. The chain has TRBV2 and TRBJ2-7, with 13 bases matching TRBD2. The CDR3 covers 15 residues. V trimming: 2 bases; J trimming: 7 bases; junction bases outside the gene matches: 5. CDR1 is SNHLY and CDR2 is FYNNEI in the germline V gene. This CDR3 is CASSETSGRAWEQYF. In DNA form, the CDR3 reads TGTGCCAGCAGTGAAACTAGCGGGAGGGCTTGGGAGCAGTACTTC.

J is TRBJ2-1 and V is TRBV13; 10 positions agree with TRBD1. The CDR3 is made up of 18 amino acids. The junction had 11 bases not matched to a gene; V was cut back by 5 bases and J by 1 base. Germline assignment: CDR1 PRHDT and CDR2 FYEKMQ (reference sequence). CDR3 nucleotide sequence: TGTGCCAGCAGCACCGGGACAGGGGCGTCTTGGTCCTACAATGAGCAGTTCTTC. It translates to CASSTGTGASWSYNEQFF.

V is TRBV15 and J is TRBJ2-7, with TRBD1 matching 7 bases. Germline CDR1 and CDR2: LNHNV and YYDKDF (reference sequence). The V segment lost 0 bases and the J segment 2 bases; nucleotides outside the gene matches: 13. The CDR3 runs to 18 residues. The CDR3 DNA follows: TGTGCCACCAGCAGAGATCAATCCGGCGACAGGGTCACCTACGAGCAGTACTTC. Its protein product is CATSRDQSGDRVTYEQYF.

V usage is TRBV5-1 and J usage is TRBJ1-5; D is uncertain. V lost 4 bases, J lost 0 bases, and 11 bases lay in between. Germline loops: CDR1 SGHRS, CDR2 YFSETQ. The CDR3 covers 15 residues. The CDR3 DNA follows: TGCGCCAGCAGCCTAGACGGGTATAGCAATCAGCCCCAGCATTTT. Its translation is CASSLDGYSNQPQHF.